The 26 T cell receptor beta chains below come from one sample, sequenced in a study of control samples from healthy donors and cancer patients. Produced via immunoSEQ multiplex PCR; TCRdb's table is partial and in-frame only. The sample yields under 150,000 clones, 89% seen once. The sequencing input was blood. The receptors here all came from a man in his thirties or forties in good health.

The gene calls are TRBV3-1 (or the pseudogene TRBV3-2) and TRBJ2-7; no reliable D call. CDR3 length: 15 residues. CDR1 and CDR2 (germline): LGHDT, YNNKEL (reference sequence). The V and J ends lost 4 bases and 6 bases respectively, with 19 bases between them. CDR3 DNA: TGTGCCAGCAGCCTCGGTACTTTCGGCGCCACCGAGCAGTACTTC. It codes for CASSLGTFGATEQYF.

V gene TRBV6-2 or TRBV6-3 combines with J gene TRBJ1-4; 7 positions match TRBD1. The CDR3 contains 13 residues. Germline V gene sequence: CDR1 MNHEY, CDR2 SVGEGT. The J segment lost 12 bases and the V segment lost 5 bases, leaving 9 bases of the junction unmatched. CDR3 in DNA: TGTGCCAGCAGTCTACAGTACCAGGGGGAACTGTTTTTT. Translation gives CASSLQYQGELFF.

The chain employs TRBV5-1 and TRBJ2-3; tentatively, D is TRBD1 (6 bases). Germline V lookup: CDR1 SGHRS, CDR2 YFSETQ. The CDR3 has 15 residues. Between the trimmed V and J ends, which lost 4 bases and 1 base, there was a span of 13 bases. CDR3: CASSTVGGGTDTQYF. The CDR3 DNA reads TGCGCCAGCAGCACCGTAGGGGGTGGCACAGATACGCAGTATTTT.

The V and J genes are TRBV4-3 and TRBJ2-6; D not resolved. The ends were cut back, 0 bases at V and 2 bases at J, with 8 bases in the middle. Germline CDR1 and CDR2: LGHNA and YSLEER. This CDR3 has 16 residues. CDR3 nucleotide sequence: TGCGCCAGCAGCCAAGAGTTAGCCACTGGGGCCAACGTCCTGACTTTC. Its translation is CASSQELATGANVLTF.

The CDR3 sequence is CASSASRALEPLHF. The CDR3 coding sequence is TGTGCCAGCAGCGCCTCCCGGGCCCTCGAACCCCTCCACTTT. V usage is TRBV5-8 and J usage is TRBJ1-6; unclear D gene. Trimming removed 4 bases at V and 12 bases at J, with 17 bases between. Germline V gene lookup returns CDR1 SGHTS and CDR2 YDEGEE. This CDR3 region has 14 residues.

The gene calls are TRBV7-2 and TRBJ2-7; 11 positions match TRBD2. CDR1 is SGHTA, CDR2 FQGNSA, per germline. The V gene end was trimmed by 4 bases and the J gene end by 0 bases; junction bases not matched to a gene: 8. The CDR3 covers 17 residues. The CDR3 spells CASSSPGLADLSYEQYF. The CDR3 DNA follows: TGTGCCAGCAGCTCCCCGGGACTAGCGGACCTCTCCTACGAGCAGTACTTC.

In this sample, this clone turned up once. V usage is TRBV6-2 or TRBV6-3 and J usage is TRBJ1-6; D is unclear. The CDR3 consists of 17 residues. V lost 4 bases and J lost 10, with 23 bases in between. Looked up from germline, CDR1 is MNHEY and CDR2 is SVGEGT. This CDR3 reads CASSFRPRSNLGSPLHF. The CDR3 DNA reads TGTGCCAGCAGTTTTCGGCCCCGGAGCAATCTTGGATCACCCCTCCACTTT.

The chain employs TRBV29-1 and TRBJ2-1, with D uncertain. Germline lookup yields CDR1 SQVTM and CDR2 ANQGSEA. This CDR3 comprises 14 residues. The V and J ends lost 4 bases and 7 bases respectively, with 17 bases between them. CDR3 loop: CSVGIPTQTNEQFF. The CDR3 DNA sequence: TGCAGCGTTGGGATACCGACACAGACGAATGAGCAGTTCTTC.

The gene calls are TRBV6-5 and TRBJ1-1; D unclear. Trimming stripped 8 bases from V and 1 base from J, with 17 bases between. The CDR3 runs 15 residues. Per germline, CDR1 MNHEY and CDR2 SVGAGI. The CDR3 DNA follows: TGTGCCAGCGAAATCTATGGGGTGGAGAACACTGAAGCTTTCTTT. Translation gives CASEIYGVENTEAFF.

This clone showed up just a few times. The rearrangement joins TRBV12-3 or TRBV12-4 to TRBJ2-1; D is ambiguous. Trimming removed 7 bases at V and 4 bases at J, with 8 bases between. CDR3 size: 12 residues. CDR3 nucleotide sequence: TGTGCCAGCACCCGACTTTACAATGAGCAGTTCTTC. Amino acid sequence: CASTRLYNEQFF.

This clone was detected only once. This chain uses TRBV5-1 with TRBJ2-1; TRBD1 or TRBD2 may be the D gene (6 bases each). Germline CDR1 and CDR2: SGHRS and YFSETQ. Trimming cost V 0 bases and J 4 bases, with 11 bases left between them. The CDR3 has 15 residues. CDR3 nucleotides: TGCGCCAGCAGCTTGGAAGGGGGGAAGTACAATGAGCAGTTCTTC. Protein sequence: CASSLEGGKYNEQFF.

Points on this clone: Other DNA sequences in this specimen translate into the identical CDR3. The V call is TRBV7-3, the J call TRBJ2-5, with 12 bases aligning to TRBD2. From germline, CDR1 is SGHTA and CDR2 FQGTGA. The CDR3 loop spans 15 amino acids. With V trimmed by 5 bases and J by 1 base, 2 bases remained unmatched. CDR3: CASSLAGGFQETQYF. The DNA for the CDR3 is TGTGCCAGCAGCCTAGCGGGGGGGTTCCAAGAGACCCAGTACTTC.

The chain employs TRBV24-1 and TRBJ2-6; TRBD1 matches 8 bases. The J segment lost 0 bases and the V segment lost 7 bases, leaving 4 bases of the junction unmatched. This CDR3 has 16 residues. Germline values: CDR1 KGHDR, CDR2 SFDVKD. This chain's CDR3 is CATSRGQGSGANVLTF. The CDR3, as DNA: TGTGCCACCAGCAGGGGGCAGGGCTCTGGGGCCAACGTCCTGACTTTC.

This clone was seen more than once but under ten times. This chain uses TRBV25-1 with TRBJ2-3, with TRBD2 matching over 12 bases. Looked up from germline, CDR1 is MGHDK and CDR2 is SYGVNS. The CDR3 runs 17 residues. Unmatched junction bases numbered 10, after V lost 4 bases and J lost 5 bases. The CDR3 DNA reads as TGTGCCAGCAGTGCCAGACTAGCGGGAGAGGAGAAAGATACGCAGTATTTT. Its translation is CASSARLAGEEKDTQYF. Drawing the rest from reference TRBV25-1 and TRBJ2-3, the complete variable domain is EADIYQTPRYLVIGTGKKITLECSQTMGHDKMYWYQQDPGMELHLIHYSYGVNSTEKGDLSSESTVSRIRTEHFPLTLESARPSHTSQYLCASSARLAGEEKDTQYFGPGTRLTVL.

The chain recombines TRBV7-9 with TRBJ2-5; D is tentatively TRBD1 or TRBD2 (5 bases each). Trimming removed 2 bases at V and 5 bases at J, with 9 bases between. Germline V gene data show CDR1 as SEHNR and CDR2 as FQNEAQ (reference sequence). This CDR3 has 13 residues. CDR3 sequence (DNA): TGTGCCAGCAGCTTATGGGACCGGGAGACCCAGTACTTC. The encoded protein is CASSLWDRETQYF.

The table lists this clone with many counts. V and J are TRBV11-2 and TRBJ1-1; D is uncertain. The V and J ends lost 4 bases and 8 bases respectively, with 17 bases between them. Germline V lookup: CDR1 SGHAT, CDR2 FQNNGV. The CDR3 is made up of 14 amino acids. The CDR3 DNA is TGTGCCAGCAGCTATCTCATCCCCGGACGGGAAGCTTTCTTT. This encodes CASSYLIPGREAFF.

In its sample, this clone was seen once. This sequence joins TRBV6-4 and TRBJ1-6; TRBD1 matches 7 bases. CDR1 is MRHNA, CDR2 SNTAGT, per germline. Trimming cost V 2 bases and J 8 bases; bases outside gene matches: 6. This CDR3 is 15 amino acids long. The CDR3, as DNA: TGTGCCAGCAGTGACAAAGACAGGGATCATTCACCCCTCCACTTT. Translated, it gives CASSDKDRDHSPLHF.

Of note for this clone: Its ends do not fully match the called genes, so a read error is possible. This chain links TRBV5-1 with TRBJ1-1; the match to TRBD1 covers 7 bases. This CDR3 has 15 residues. Germline assignment: CDR1 SGHRS and CDR2 YFSETQ. DNA of the CDR3: TGCGCCAGCACCTTGGCTAGGGGGCTGAACACTGAAGCTTTCTTT. Its protein is CASTLARGLNTEAFF. Drawing the rest from reference TRBV5-1 and TRBJ1-1, the complete variable domain is KAGVTQTPRYLIKTRGQQVTLSCSPISGHRSVSWYQQTPGQGLQFLFEYFSETQRNKGNFPGRFSGRQFSNSRSEMNVSTLELGDSALYLCASTLARGLNTEAFFGQGTRLTVV.

The chain links TRBV3-1 (or the pseudogene TRBV3-2) to TRBJ1-5; TRBD1 matches at 8 bases. Germline V gene data show CDR1 as LGHDT and CDR2 as YNNKEL (reference sequence). The CDR3 sequence is 15 residues long. Unmatched junction bases numbered 5, after V lost 3 bases and J lost 4 bases. Here the CDR3 reads CASSQRTGWNQPQHF. The CDR3 DNA is TGTGCCAGCAGCCAGAGGACAGGGTGGAATCAGCCCCAGCATTTT.

Written as DNA, the CDR3 is TGTGCCAGCAGGGACAGGGTAGGGGGCATTCAGTACTTC. Residues: CASRDRVGGIQYF. The genes are TRBV6-5 and TRBJ2-4; 8 bases agree with TRBD1. Germline lookup yields CDR1 MNHEY and CDR2 SVGAGI. Trimming cost V 6 bases and J 9 bases; bases outside gene matches: 7. This CDR3 has 13 amino acids.

The V and J genes are TRBV5-6 and TRBJ2-5; D ambiguous. The length of the CDR3 is 15 residues. The V gene lost 2 bases and the J gene lost 0 bases, with 11 bases spanning the gap. Germline V CDR1 and CDR2: SGHDT, YYEEEE. The CDR3 DNA is TGTGCCAGCAGCTTCACCACCTCGTACCAAGAGACCCAGTACTTC. Amino acids: CASSFTTSYQETQYF.

The V and J genes are TRBV28 and TRBJ2-7; 7 bases agree with TRBD1. V was clipped by 3 bases and J by 2 bases; unmatched bases: 4. The CDR3 consists of 14 residues. Germline CDR1 MDHEN, CDR2 SYDVKM. Here the CDR3 DNA reads TGTGCCAGCAGTTTGACAGGGAAAACCTACGAGCAGTACTTC. Its translation: CASSLTGKTYEQYF.

The DNA for the CDR3 is TGTGCCAGCAGCAAAGTCTACCCGGAAGATACGCAGTATTTT. Its protein is CASSKVYPEDTQYF. The rearrangement links TRBV21-1 to TRBJ2-3. TRBV21-1 is labeled a pseudogene. The CDR3 covers 14 residues.

The genes are TRBV6-2 or TRBV6-3 and TRBJ2-1; TRBD1 agrees at 8 bases. In germline, CDR1 is MNHEY, CDR2 SVGEGT. J gave up 10 bases and V 6 bases, and 20 bases lay outside the gene matches. This CDR3 has 17 residues. The CDR3 nucleotides read TGTGCCAGCAGCCAACTTCACCCCCCGACAGGGGAAATAGAGCAGTTCTTC. It codes for CASSQLHPPTGEIEQFF.

This clone was counted a single time. The chain recombines TRBV24-1 with TRBJ2-5, with no clear D. V shed 9 bases and J shed 5 bases, with 9 bases lying between them. The CDR3 consists of 11 residues. Germline CDR1 and CDR2: KGHDR and SFDVKD. CDR3: CATQLGETQYF. The CDR3 DNA sequence: TGTGCCACCCAGCTCGGGGAGACCCAGTACTTC.

The chain couples TRBV18 to TRBJ2-7, with D maybe TRBD2 (6 bases). CDR3 length: 14 amino acids. The germline V and J ends were trimmed by 3 bases and 2 bases, with 11 bases remaining between them. Germline assignment: CDR1 KGHSH and CDR2 LQKENI. CDR3 in DNA: TGTGCCAGCTCACCTGTCGGGGGAACCTACGAGCAGTACTTC. The encoded protein is CASSPVGGTYEQYF.